The clone carrying this T cell receptor beta chain was observed a handful of times. The antigen is undetermined. One entry per CDR3 protein results from TCRdb running MiXCR on the 5' RACE reads. The sample holds roughly 400,000 distinct CDR3 sequences, 24% seen once. V was shortened by 5 bases and J by 8 bases, with 18 bases between the two germline ends. This CDR3 is 15 amino acids long. Germline V gene data show CDR1 as SGHTA and CDR2 as FQGNSA. The data were taken from a study of T-cell memory formation after mild COVID-19. Study summary: Largely, TCR clusters stayed within a single donor.

Overall study results and limits: Pre-infection memory already had some responding clones, implying cross-reactive memory joined. Second-wave clones with a day 37 peak had unconfirmed SARS-CoV-2 specificity.

The sequence derives from an adult woman who had mild COVID-19 (a few samples of this study predate the infection). Cell type and time point are not known. The specimen was PBMCs or a T cell subset sorted from them (not recorded which). This chain joins TRBV7-2 and TRBJ1-4; D ambiguous. The CDR3 region is CASSLQAGRLEKLFF. CDR3 in DNA: TGTGCCAGCAGCCTCCAGGCAGGAAGGTTGGAAAAACTGTTTTTT.